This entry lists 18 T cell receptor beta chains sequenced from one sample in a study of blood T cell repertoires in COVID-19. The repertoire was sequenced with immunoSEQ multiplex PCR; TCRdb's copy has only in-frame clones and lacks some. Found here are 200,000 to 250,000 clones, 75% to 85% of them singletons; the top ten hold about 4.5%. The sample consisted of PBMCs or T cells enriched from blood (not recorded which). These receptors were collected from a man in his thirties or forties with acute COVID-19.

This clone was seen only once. Here the CDR3 reads CATTEDRGYEQYF. In DNA form, the CDR3 reads TGTGCCACTACCGAGGACAGGGGCTACGAGCAGTACTTC. This sequence joins TRBV6-5 and TRBJ2-7; the match to TRBD1 covers 9 bases. The CDR3 is made up of 13 amino acids. CDR1 MNHEY and CDR2 SVGAGI come from the germline V gene. Unmatched junction bases numbered 7, after V lost 10 bases and J lost 3 bases.

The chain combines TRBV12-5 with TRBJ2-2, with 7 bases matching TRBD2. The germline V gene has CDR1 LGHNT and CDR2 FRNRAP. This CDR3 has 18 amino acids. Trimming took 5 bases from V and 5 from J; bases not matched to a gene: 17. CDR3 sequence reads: CASGIGSKGGTETGELFF. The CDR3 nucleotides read TGTGCTAGTGGTATCGGCTCAAAGGGAGGGACGGAGACCGGGGAGCTGTTTTTT.

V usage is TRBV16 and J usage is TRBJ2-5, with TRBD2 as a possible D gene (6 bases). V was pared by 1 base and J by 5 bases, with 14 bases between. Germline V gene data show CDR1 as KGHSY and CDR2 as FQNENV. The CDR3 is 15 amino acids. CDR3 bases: TGTGCCAGCAGCCAATTGCAGGGAGGCTTCGAGACCCAGTACTTC. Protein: CASSQLQGGFETQYF.

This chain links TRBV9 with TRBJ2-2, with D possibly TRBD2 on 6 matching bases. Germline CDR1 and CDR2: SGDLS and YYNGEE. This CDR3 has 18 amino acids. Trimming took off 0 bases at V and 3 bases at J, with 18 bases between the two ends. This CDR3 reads CASSVGGGSTVDTGELFF. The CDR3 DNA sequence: TGTGCCAGCAGCGTAGGAGGAGGGTCGACGGTTGACACCGGGGAGCTGTTTTTT.

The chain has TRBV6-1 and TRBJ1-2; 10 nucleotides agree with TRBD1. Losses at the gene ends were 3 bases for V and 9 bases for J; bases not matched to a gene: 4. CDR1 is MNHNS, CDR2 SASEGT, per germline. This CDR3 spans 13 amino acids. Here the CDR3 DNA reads TGTGCCAGCAGTGAGGGACAGGGGTCCCGCTACACCTTC. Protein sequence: CASSEGQGSRYTF.

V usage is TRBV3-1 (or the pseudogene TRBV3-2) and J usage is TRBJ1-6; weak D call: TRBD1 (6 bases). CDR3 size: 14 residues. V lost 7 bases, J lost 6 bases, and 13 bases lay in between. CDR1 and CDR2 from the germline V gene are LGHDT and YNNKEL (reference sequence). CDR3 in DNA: TGTGCCAGCACACAAACAGGGTTTAATTCACCCCTCCACTTT. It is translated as CASTQTGFNSPLHF.

CDR3 bases: TGTGCCAGCAGCTTTCTGGGCGGGGGGAGAGGCGGAAACATTCAGTACTTC. Its protein product is CASSFLGGGRGGNIQYF. This sequence joins TRBV7-9 and TRBJ2-4; the match to TRBD2 covers 8 bases. The CDR3 is made up of 17 amino acids. Germline CDR1 is SEHNR and CDR2 is FQNEAQ (reference sequence). V lost 3 bases, J lost 6 bases, and 13 bases stayed unmatched.

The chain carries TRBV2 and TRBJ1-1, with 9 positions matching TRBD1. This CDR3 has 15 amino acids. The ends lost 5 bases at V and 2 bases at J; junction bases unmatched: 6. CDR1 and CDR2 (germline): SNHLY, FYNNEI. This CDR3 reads CASSKMTGGNTEAFF. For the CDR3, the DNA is TGTGCCAGCAGTAAAATGACAGGGGGAAACACTGAAGCTTTCTTT.

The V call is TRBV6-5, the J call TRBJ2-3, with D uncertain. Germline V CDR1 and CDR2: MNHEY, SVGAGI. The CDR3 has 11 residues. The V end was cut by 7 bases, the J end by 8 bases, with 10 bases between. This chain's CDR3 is CASTRVSTQYF. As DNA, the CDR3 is TGTGCCAGCACTAGAGTCTCTACGCAGTATTTT.

The CDR3 bases are TGTGCCAGCAGTTACCAGCCAGGGTGGAACACTGAAGCTTTCTTT. Translation: CASSYQPGWNTEAFF. The genes are TRBV6-5 and TRBJ1-1; a weak D match, TRBD1 (5 bases). CDR1 is MNHEY and CDR2 is SVGAGI in the germline V gene. CDR3 length: 15 amino acids. V gave up 2 bases and J gave up 1 base, with 11 bases separating them.

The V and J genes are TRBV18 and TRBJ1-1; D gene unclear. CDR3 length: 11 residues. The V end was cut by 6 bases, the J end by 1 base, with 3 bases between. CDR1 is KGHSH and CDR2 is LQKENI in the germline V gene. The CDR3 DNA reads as TGTGCCAGCTCCGGGAACACTGAAGCTTTCTTT. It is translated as CASSGNTEAFF.

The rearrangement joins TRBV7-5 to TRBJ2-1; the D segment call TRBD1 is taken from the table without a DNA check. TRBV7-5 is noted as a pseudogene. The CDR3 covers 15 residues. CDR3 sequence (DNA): TGTGTCAGAAGCTTATACAGGGAAGGCTACAATGAGCAGTTCTTC. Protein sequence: CVRSLYREGYNEQFF.

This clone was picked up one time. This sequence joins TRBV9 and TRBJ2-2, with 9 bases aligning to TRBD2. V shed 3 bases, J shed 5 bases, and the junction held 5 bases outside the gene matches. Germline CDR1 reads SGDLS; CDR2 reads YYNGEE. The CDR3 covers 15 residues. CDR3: CASSGAGLATGELFF. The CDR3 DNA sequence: TGTGCCAGCAGCGGTGCAGGACTAGCGACCGGGGAGCTGTTTTTT.

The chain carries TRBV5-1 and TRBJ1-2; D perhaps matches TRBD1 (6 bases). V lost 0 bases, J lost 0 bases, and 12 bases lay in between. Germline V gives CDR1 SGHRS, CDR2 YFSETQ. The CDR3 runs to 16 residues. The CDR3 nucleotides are TGCGCCAGCAGCTTGGAGACAGGACCAGCTAACTATGGCTACACCTTC. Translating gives CASSLETGPANYGYTF.

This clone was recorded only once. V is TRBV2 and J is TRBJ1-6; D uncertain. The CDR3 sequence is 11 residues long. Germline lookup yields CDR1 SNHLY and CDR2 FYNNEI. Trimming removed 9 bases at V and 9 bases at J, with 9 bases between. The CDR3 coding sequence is TGTGCCAGTACGAGGTTTTCACCCCTCCACTTT. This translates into CASTRFSPLHF.

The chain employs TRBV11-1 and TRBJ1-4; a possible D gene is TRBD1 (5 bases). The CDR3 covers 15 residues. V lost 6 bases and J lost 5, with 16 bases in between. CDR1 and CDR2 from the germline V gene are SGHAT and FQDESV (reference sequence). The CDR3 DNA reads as TGTGCCAGCAGTCAAGGCGCCGGGGGGAATGAAAAACTGTTTTTT. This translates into CASSQGAGGNEKLFF. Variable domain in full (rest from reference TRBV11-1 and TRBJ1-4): EAEVAQSPRYKITEKSQAVAFWCDPISGHATLYWYRQILGQGPELLVQFQDESVVDDSQLPKDRFSAERLKGVDSTLKIQPAELGDSAMYLCASSQGAGGNEKLFFGSGTQLSVL.

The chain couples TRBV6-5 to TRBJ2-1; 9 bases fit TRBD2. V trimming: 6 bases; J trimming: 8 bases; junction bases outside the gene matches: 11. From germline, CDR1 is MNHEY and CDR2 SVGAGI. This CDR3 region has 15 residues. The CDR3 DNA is TGTGCCAGCAGGGACCTTAGCGGGGGCTGGGATGAGCAGTTCTTC. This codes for CASRDLSGGWDEQFF.

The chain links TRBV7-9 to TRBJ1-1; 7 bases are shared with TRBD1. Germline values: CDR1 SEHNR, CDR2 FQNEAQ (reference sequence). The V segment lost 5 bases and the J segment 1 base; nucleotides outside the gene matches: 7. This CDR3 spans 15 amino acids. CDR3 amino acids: CASSPGDRGNTEAFF. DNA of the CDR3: TGTGCCAGCAGCCCCGGGGACAGAGGGAACACTGAAGCTTTCTTT.